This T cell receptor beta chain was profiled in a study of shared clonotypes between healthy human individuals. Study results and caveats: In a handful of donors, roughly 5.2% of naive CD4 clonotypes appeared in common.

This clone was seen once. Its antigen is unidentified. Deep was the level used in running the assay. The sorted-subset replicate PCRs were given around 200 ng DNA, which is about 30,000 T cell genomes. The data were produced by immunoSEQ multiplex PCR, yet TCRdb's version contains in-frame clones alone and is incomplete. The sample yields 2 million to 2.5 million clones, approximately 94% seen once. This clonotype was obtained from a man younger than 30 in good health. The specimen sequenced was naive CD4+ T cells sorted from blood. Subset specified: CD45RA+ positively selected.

The CDR3 sequence is CASSSQPYEQYF. The CDR3 DNA is TGTGCCAGCAGCTCCCAACCTTACGAGCAGTACTTC. J is TRBJ2-7 and V is TRBV7-2; D is uncertain. The V end lost 4 bases, the J end lost 4 bases, and 8 bases lay between the germline ends. CDR1 is SGHTA and CDR2 is FQGNSA in the germline V gene. The CDR3 runs 12 residues. The full variable domain, rest sourced from reference TRBV7-2 and TRBJ2-7, is GAGVSQSPSNKVTEKGKDVELRCDPISGHTALYWYRQSLGQGLEFLIYFQGNSAPDKSGLPSDRFSAERTGGSVSTLTIQRTQQEDSAVYLCASSSQPYEQYFGPGTRLTVT.